This T cell receptor beta chain was obtained from a study of T cells after yellow fever vaccination. Findings and limits, study-wide: Reappearance after the booster was seen for most primary-vaccination clones, at 96% CD4 and 70% to 90% CD8.

This clonotype was seen more than once but under ten times. The antigen is undetermined. The 5'RACE template-switching step produced TCR cDNA and added a universal primer site and UMIs. TCRdb analysed the 5' RACE reads with MiXCR anew, one entry per CDR3 protein. This sample has over 200,000 distinct CDR3 sequences, with more than 6.5% found just once. The TCR originated in a man younger than 45 who received the YFV17D yellow fever vaccine. The sequences come from CD4+ T cells sorted from PBMCs, collected on the day of the yellow fever booster vaccination.

The CDR3 sequence: CSARDRGNTGELFF. CDR3 sequence (DNA): TGCAGTGCTAGAGATCGCGGGAACACCGGGGAGCTGTTTTTT. The chain uses TRBV20-1 and TRBJ2-2; D uncertain. Germline values: CDR1 DFQATT, CDR2 SNEGSKA (reference sequence). Deletions cut 0 bases from V and 1 base from J, with 6 bases between. The CDR3 has 14 residues.